These T cell receptor beta chains were read from a single sample in a study of blood T cell repertoires in COVID-19. The repertoire was sequenced with immunoSEQ multiplex PCR; TCRdb's copy has only in-frame clones and lacks some. The sample lists a few hundred thousand clones, approximately 89% occurring once. Specimen: peripheral blood. Receptors originate from a woman aged 55-69 years with COVID-19, enrolled during active disease. Each CDR3 is given with its conserved first and last residue. A D gene is named only where the DNA matches it firmly. Size is omitted from some rows. Given values are once, few, many or a class for expanded clones.

j_call	d_call	v_call	clone_size	cdr3_nt	cdr3_aa
TRBJ2-3	TRBD2	TRBV7-3	NA	TGTGCCAGCAGCCCCAAGGGGCTAGCGGGGAGCACAGATACGCAGTATTTT	CASSPKGLAGSTDTQYF
TRBJ1-3	NA	TRBV3-1/TRBV3-2	NA	TGTGCCAGCAGCCAGATCGGGATCGGAAACACCATATATTTT	CASSQIGIGNTIYF
TRBJ1-2	TRBD1	TRBV29-1	NA	TGCAGCGTTGGCGCTACAGGGGGGTTAGACTATGGCTACACCTTC	CSVGATGGLDYGYTF
TRBJ1-3	TRBD1	TRBV6-5	NA	TGTGCCAGCAGTCCAGGGGGCTCTGGAAACACCATATATTTT	CASSPGGSGNTIYF
TRBJ2-7	TRBD2	TRBV7-9	NA	TGTGCCAGCAGCTCTCTAGCGGGGGGCTACGAGCAGTACTTC	CASSSLAGGYEQYF
TRBJ1-2	TRBD1	TRBV11-1	once	TGTGCCAGCAGCCCGGGACAGGGGCATGGCTACACCTTC	CASSPGQGHGYTF
TRBJ1-2	NA	TRBV6-4	NA	TGTGCCAGCAGCCCCGGACGGGGGAACTATGGCTACACCTTC	CASSPGRGNYGYTF
TRBJ1-6	NA	TRBV5-1	NA	TGCGCCAGCAGCTTGGGGCCAACCGGACAACCCCTCCACTTT	CASSLGPTGQPLHF
TRBJ1-1	NA	TRBV30	NA	TGTGCCTGGAGTGGAGACAGGATGAACACTGAAGCTTTCTTT	CAWSGDRMNTEAFF
TRBJ1-2	NA	TRBV7-8	NA	TGTGCCAGCAGCCTGACGGGCTATGGCTACACCTTC	CASSLTGYGYTF
TRBJ2-2	NA	TRBV7-9	NA	TGTGCCAGCAGCGAGGGGGTTCAGAACACCGGGGAGCTGTTTTTT	CASSEGVQNTGELFF